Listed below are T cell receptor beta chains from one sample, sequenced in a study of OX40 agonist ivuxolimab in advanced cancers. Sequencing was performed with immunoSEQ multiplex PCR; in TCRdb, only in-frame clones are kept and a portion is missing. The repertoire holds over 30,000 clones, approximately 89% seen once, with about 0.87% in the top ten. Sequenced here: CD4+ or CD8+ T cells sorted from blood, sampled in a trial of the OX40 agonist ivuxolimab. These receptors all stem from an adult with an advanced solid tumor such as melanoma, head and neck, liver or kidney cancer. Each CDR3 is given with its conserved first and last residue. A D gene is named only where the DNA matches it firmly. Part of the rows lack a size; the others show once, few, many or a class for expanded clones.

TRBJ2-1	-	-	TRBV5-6	CASSLSGGYNEQFF	TGTGCCAGCAGCTTGTCAGGAGGTTACAATGAGCAGTTCTTC
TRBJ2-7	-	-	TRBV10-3	CASGQSRTYEQYF	TGTGCCAGCGGACAGAGCCGAACCTACGAGCAGTACTTC
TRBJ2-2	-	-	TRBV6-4	CASSDYMAGELFF	TGTGCCAGCAGTGACTATATGGCCGGGGAGCTGTTTTTT
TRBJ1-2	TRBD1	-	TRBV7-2	CASSDGTGGGNYGYTF	TGTGCCAGCAGCGACGGGACAGGAGGAGGTAACTATGGCTACACCTTC
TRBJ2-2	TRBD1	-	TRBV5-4	CASRTGTGSTGELFF	TGTGCCAGCAGAACCGGGACAGGGTCGACCGGGGAGCTGTTTTTT
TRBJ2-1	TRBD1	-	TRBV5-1	CASSLAPGQLYNEQFF	TGCGCCAGCAGCTTGGCCCCGGGACAGCTCTACAATGAGCAGTTCTTC
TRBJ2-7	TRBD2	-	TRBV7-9	CASSLVSGRNYEQYF	TGTGCCAGCAGCTTAGTTAGCGGGAGAAACTACGAGCAGTACTTC
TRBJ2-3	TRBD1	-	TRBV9	CASSETPGQGGTDTQYF	TGTGCCAGCAGCGAAACGCCGGGACAGGGAGGCACAGATACGCAGTATTTT
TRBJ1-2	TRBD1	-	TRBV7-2	CASSLNPLAGTGKNYGYTF	TGTGCCAGCAGCTTAAACCCCTTAGCCGGGACAGGGAAGAACTATGGCTACACCTTC
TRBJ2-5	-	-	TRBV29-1	CSVRSALTLAETQYF	TGCAGCGTTCGATCGGCCTTAACGTTGGCAGAGACCCAGTACTTC
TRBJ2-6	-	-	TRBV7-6	CASSHYKSLGANVLTF	TGTGCCAGCAGCCATTACAAGTCCTTGGGGGCCAACGTCCTGACTTTC
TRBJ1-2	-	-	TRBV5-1	CASTRTGEHYGYTF	TGCGCCAGCACCCGGACCGGTGAGCACTATGGCTACACCTTC
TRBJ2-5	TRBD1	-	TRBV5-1	CASSLVFRTGGDGTQYF	TGCGCCAGCAGCTTGGTCTTCAGGACAGGGGGAGATGGGACCCAGTACTTC
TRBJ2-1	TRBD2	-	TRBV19	CASSPGGGPGDEQFF	TGTGCCAGTAGCCCCGGGGGGGGGCCTGGGGATGAGCAGTTCTTC
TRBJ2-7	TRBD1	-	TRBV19	CASSIPGQGDEQYF	TGTGCCAGTAGTATTCCGGGACAGGGCGACGAGCAGTACTTC
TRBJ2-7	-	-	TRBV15	CATSPGYYEQYF	TGTGCCACCAGCCCAGGTTACTACGAGCAGTACTTC
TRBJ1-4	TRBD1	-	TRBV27	CASSLSPRGGTGYEKLFF	TGTGCCAGCAGTTTATCCCCCCGAGGGGGGACAGGGTACGAAAAACTGTTTTTT
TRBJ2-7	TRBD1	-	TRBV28	CASSLRDRRTEQYF	TGTGCCAGCAGTTTACGGGACAGGAGAACTGAGCAGTACTTC
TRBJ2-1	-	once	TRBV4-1	CASSPSGGNEQFF	TGCGCCAGCAGCCCGTCTGGAGGTAATGAGCAGTTCTTC
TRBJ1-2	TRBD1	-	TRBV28	CASKQGVYYGYTF	TGTGCCAGCAAACAGGGGGTGTACTATGGCTACACCTTC
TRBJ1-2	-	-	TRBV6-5	CASRGGSGPNYGYTF	TGTGCCAGCAGGGGGGGGTCAGGCCCAAACTATGGCTACACCTTC
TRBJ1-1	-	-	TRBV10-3	CAISVNKNTEAFF	TGTGCCATCAGTGTAAACAAGAACACTGAAGCTTTCTTT
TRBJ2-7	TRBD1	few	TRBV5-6	CASSRRTGVASEQYF	TGTGCCAGCAGCCGCCGGACAGGAGTTGCCTCCGAGCAGTACTTC
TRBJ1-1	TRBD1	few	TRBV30	CAWSSETGTGVLNTEAFF	TGTGCCTGGAGTTCCGAAACCGGGACAGGTGTCCTGAACACTGAAGCTTTCTTT
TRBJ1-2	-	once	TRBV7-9	CASSSYPQVIYGYTF	TGTGCCAGCAGCAGTTACCCACAGGTGATCTATGGCTACACCTTC
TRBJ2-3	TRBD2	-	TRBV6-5	CASSGLAGEADTQYF	TGTGCCAGCAGCGGACTAGCGGGGGAGGCAGATACGCAGTATTTT
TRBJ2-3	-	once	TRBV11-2	CASTTIRAGRTDTQYF	TGTGCCAGCACCACGATCCGGGCAGGTCGCACAGATACGCAGTATTTT
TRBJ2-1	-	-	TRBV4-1	CASSHPRGGNSYNEQFF	TGCGCCAGCAGCCATCCCAGGGGCGGGAACTCCTACAATGAGCAGTTCTTC
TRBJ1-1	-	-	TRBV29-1	CSVDNPRGGGLNTEAFF	TGCAGCGTTGACAATCCGCGAGGGGGGGGATTGAACACTGAAGCTTTCTTT
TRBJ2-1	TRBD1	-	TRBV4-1	CASSRMGQGDNEQFF	TGCGCCAGCAGCCGAATGGGACAGGGTGACAATGAGCAGTTCTTC
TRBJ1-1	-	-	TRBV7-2	CASSTRPGLTEAFF	TGTGCCAGCAGCACCAGACCCGGGCTCACTGAAGCTTTCTTT
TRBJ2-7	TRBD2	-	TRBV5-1	CASSPLGAGTAIEQYF	TGCGCCAGCAGCCCCCTAGGAGCGGGGACGGCAATAGAGCAGTACTTC
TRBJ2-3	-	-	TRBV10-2	CASRLSSTDTQYF	TGCGCCAGTCGGCTATCTAGCACAGATACGCAGTATTTT
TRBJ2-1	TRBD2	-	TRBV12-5	CASGLVSGLAGYNEQFF	TGTGCTAGTGGTTTGGTATCCGGACTAGCCGGCTACAATGAGCAGTTCTTC
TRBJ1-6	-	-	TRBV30	CAWSASGDSPLHF	TGTGCCTGGAGTGCCTCGGGGGATTCACCCCTCCACTTT
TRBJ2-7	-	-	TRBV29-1	CSVDAASSGEQYF	TGCAGCGTTGATGCGGCTAGCTCTGGGGAGCAGTACTTC
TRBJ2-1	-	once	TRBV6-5	CASSSSDLFNEQFF	TGTGCCAGCAGTTCTAGCGACCTTTTCAATGAGCAGTTCTTC
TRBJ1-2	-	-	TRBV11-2	CASTRSKGYGYTF	TGTGCCAGCACAAGATCGAAAGGGTATGGCTACACCTTC
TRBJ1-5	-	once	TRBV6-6	CASRWSWQGDNQPQHF	TGTGCCAGCAGGTGGTCATGGCAAGGGGACAATCAGCCCCAGCATTTT
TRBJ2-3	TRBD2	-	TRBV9	CASSVTSGRTDTQYF	TGTGCCAGCAGCGTCACTAGCGGTCGCACAGATACGCAGTATTTT
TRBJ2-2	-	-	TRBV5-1	CASSLDTGELFF	TGCGCCAGCAGCTTAGACACCGGGGAGCTGTTTTTT
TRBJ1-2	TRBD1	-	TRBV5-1	CASSTGQDSGYTF	TGCGCCAGCAGCACCGGACAGGATTCCGGCTACACCTTC
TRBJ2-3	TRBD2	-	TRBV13	CASSFGSSGKMNTQYF	TGTGCCAGCAGCTTTGGGTCTAGCGGGAAAATGAATACGCAGTATTTT
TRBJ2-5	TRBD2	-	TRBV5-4	CASSLGLAGVETQYF	TGTGCCAGCAGCTTGGGGTTAGCGGGGGTAGAGACCCAGTACTTC
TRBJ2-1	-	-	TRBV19	CASSIKQGHEQFF	TGTGCCAGTAGTATTAAACAGGGTCATGAGCAGTTCTTC
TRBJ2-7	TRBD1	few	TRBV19	CASSIPGQGIEQYF	TGTGCCAGTAGTATACCGGGACAGGGGATCGAGCAGTACTTC
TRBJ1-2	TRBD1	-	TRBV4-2	CASSQVSDRDYGYTF	TGTGCCAGCAGCCAAGTATCGGACAGGGACTATGGCTACACCTTC
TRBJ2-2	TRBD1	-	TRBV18	CASSPKTGVESGELFF	TGTGCCAGCTCACCGAAAACAGGGGTTGAGTCCGGGGAGCTGTTTTTT
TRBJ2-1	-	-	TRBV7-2	CASSLGPRQFF	TGTGCCAGCAGCTTGGGCCCACGGCAGTTCTTC
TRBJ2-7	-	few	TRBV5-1	CASSLPQAYEQYF	TGCGCCAGCAGCTTGCCCCAGGCGTACGAGCAGTACTTC